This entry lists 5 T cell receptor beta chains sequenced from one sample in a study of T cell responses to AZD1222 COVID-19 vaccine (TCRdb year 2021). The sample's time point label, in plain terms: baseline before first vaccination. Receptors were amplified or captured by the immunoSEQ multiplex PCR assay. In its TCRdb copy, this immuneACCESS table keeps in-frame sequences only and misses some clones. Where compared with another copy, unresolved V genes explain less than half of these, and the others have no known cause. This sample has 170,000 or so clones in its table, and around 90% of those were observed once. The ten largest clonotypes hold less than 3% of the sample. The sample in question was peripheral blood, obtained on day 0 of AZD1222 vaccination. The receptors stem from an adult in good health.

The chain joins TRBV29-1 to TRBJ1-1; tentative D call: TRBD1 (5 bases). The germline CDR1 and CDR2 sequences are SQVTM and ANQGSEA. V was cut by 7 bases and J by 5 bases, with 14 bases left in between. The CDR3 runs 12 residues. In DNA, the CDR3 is TGCAGCGCGCAGACAGCGAATACTGAAGCTTTCTTT. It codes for CSAQTANTEAFF.

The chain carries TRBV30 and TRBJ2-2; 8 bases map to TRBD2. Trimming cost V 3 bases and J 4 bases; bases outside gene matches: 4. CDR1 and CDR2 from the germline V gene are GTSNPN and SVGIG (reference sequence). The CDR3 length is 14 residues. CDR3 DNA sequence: TGTGCCTGGAGGACTAGCGATGTCACCGGGGAGCTGTTTTTT. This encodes CAWRTSDVTGELFF.

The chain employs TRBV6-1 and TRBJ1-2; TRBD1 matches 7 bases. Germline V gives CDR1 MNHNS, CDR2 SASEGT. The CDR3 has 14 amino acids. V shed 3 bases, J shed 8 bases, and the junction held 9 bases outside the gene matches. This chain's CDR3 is CASSEAPTGRGYTF. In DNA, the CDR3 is TGTGCCAGCAGTGAGGCCCCGACAGGGAGAGGCTACACCTTC.

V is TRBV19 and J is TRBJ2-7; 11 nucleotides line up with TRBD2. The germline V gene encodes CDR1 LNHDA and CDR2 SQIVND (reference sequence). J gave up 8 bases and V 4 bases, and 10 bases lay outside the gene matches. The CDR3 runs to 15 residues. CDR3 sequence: CASSKSGTSGSKQYF. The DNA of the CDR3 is TGTGCCAGTAGTAAGTCCGGGACTAGCGGCTCCAAGCAGTACTTC.

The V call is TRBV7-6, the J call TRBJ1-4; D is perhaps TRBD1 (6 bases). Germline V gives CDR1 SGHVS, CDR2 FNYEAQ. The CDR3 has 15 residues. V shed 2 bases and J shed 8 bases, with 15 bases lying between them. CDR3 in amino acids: CASSLTQTDREKLFF. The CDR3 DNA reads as TGTGCCAGCAGCTTAACCCAAACCGACAGGGAAAAACTGTTTTTT.